This T cell receptor (beta chain) was obtained from a study of tumor-infiltrating lymphocytes in primary liver carcinoma. For the study at large: Those sampled were patients whose primary liver carcinoma was treated by surgical resection. Regardless of tissue type, samples showed similar yields of roughly 3.5 to 7.5 million productive TCRbeta reads. Participating patients were men and women between 30 and 69 years old.

A constant-region primer primed TCR beta cDNA synthesis from roughly 510 ng of total RNA. Slightly modified ARM-PCR served as the procedure for the TCR beta libraries. These libraries came from three rounds of nested multiplex PCR. TCRdb passed the multiplex PCR reads through MiXCR, listing each CDR3 protein once. The table has 200,000 or so distinct CDR3 sequences, roughly two thirds seen once. Out of unsorted whole blood came the blood RNA, and germline DNA was extracted as well. Study conclusions and caveats: Lower overlap was observed for tumor-adjacent and tumor-blood pairs relative to tumor region pairs.

Of note for this clonotype: Its target is unknown. One end of the junction is discordant with germline, which a read error may explain.

The receptor was derived from a woman in her sixties with primary liver carcinoma and hepatitis B virus infection. What was sequenced was peripheral blood.

CDR3 sequence (DNA): TGTGCCAGCAGTTTTTTAAGGGGTGGCCCGAATCAGCTCCAGCATTTT. This translates into CASSFLRGGPNQLQHF. J is TRBJ1-5 and V is TRBV12-3 or TRBV12-4; D is perhaps TRBD1 (5 bases). The CDR3 consists of 16 residues.